The T cell receptor (beta chain) described here comes from a study of T-cell reconstitution after alpha-beta-depleted transplantation in children. Comment on this clonotype: Its specificity is not known.

Germline V gene lookup returns CDR1 SGHAT and CDR2 FQNNGV. The CDR3 sequence is 18 residues long. V was pared by 3 bases and J by 7 bases, with 17 bases of the junction left unmatched. Library preparation (for TCRbeta) was performed with unique molecular identifiers. One entry per CDR3 protein results from TCRdb running MiXCR on the PCR reads. Of hundreds of thousands of distinct CDR3 sequences in the sample, around 13% were seen once. Notes on the study in general: Among T cells one year after transplant, newly produced cells accounted for most counts and diversity. Recipient T cells and thymic progenitors that survived gave rise to the high TCRbeta diversity observed at day 60 in some patients.

The V gene is TRBV11-2, the J gene TRBJ2-2; 7 nucleotides line up with TRBD1. Sequences were derived from PBMCs, sampled before TCRalphabeta/CD19-depleted stem cell transplant. This clonotype was obtained from a girl aged 2-9 years with congenital amegakaryocytic thrombocytopenia, due to receive a stem cell transplant. CDR3 in DNA: TGTGCCAGCAGCTTGAGAGGGACAGCGAGCTTACTAGGCGGGGAGCTGTTTTTT. Translated, it gives CASSLRGTASLLGGELFF.